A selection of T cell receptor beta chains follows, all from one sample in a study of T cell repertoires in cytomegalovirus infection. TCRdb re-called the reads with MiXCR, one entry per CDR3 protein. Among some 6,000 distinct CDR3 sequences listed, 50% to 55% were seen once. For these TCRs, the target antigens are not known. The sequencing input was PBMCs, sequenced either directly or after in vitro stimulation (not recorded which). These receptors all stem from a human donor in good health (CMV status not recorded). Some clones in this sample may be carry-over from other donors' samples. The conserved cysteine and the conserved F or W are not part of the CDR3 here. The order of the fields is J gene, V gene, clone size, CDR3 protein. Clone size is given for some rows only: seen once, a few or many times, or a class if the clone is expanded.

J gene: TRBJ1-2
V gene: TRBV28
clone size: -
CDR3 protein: ASSTPGTLIVRYVYT

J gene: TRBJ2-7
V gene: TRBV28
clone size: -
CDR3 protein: ASTPTQLAYDQS

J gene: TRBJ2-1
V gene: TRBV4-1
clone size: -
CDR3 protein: ASSRNRGGNEQF

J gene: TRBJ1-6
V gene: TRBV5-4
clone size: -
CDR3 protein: ASSLGSTRESLH

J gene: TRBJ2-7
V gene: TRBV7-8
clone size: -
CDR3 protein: ASLWDTTGDEQC

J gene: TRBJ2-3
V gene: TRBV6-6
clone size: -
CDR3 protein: ASSYPTTDTQY

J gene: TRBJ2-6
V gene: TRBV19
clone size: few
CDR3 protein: ASKGAGGTGANVLT

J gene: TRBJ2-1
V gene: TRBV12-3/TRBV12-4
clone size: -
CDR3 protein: ASSLERGFLKNNEPF

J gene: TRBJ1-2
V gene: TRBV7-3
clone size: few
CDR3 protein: ASSPGRGDGYT

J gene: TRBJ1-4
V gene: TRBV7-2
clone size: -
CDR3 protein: ASSLGPTGANEKLF

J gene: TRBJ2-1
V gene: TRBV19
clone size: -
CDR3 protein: ASSIPSGRAYEQF

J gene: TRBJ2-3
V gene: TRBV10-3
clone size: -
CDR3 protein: AISERTAGGTTDTQY

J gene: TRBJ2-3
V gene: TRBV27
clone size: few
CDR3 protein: ASSSSRQGATDTQY

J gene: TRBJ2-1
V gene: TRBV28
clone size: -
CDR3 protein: SSGKDIQYNEQF

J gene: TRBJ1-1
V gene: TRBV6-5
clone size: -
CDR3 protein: ANRRLQLVNTEAF

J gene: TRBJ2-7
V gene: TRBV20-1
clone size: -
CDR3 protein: SARVGSYEQY

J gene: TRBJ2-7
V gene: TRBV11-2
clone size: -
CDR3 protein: ASSGVSGVAYEQY

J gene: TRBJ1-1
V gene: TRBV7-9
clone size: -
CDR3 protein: ASSLQLGARTEAF

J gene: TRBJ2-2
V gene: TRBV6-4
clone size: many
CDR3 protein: ASRAQGLAGGTGELF

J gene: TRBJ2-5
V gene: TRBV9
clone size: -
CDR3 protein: ASSVSGRASETQY

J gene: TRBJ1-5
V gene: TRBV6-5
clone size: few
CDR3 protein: ARSMGHTNQPQH

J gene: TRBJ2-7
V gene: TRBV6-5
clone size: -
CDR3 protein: ASTPPQRDSEQY

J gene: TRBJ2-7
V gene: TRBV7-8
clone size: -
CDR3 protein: SSRCSPPGDEQY

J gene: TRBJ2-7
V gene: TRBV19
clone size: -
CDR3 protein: ASRIAGVAYEKS

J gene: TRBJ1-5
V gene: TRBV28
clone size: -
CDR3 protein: ASRYSFDGNQPQH

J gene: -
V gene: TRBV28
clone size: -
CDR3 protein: AITTTQLDYEQF

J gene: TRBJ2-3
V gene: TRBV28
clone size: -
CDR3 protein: ASSLSELADAGDTQY

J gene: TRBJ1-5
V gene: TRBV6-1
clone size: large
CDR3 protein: ATGLRQGTNQPQH

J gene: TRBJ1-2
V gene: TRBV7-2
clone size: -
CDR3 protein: ARSLVGGAAGYT

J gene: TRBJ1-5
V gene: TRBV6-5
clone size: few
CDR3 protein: ASIMGQKPQPQH

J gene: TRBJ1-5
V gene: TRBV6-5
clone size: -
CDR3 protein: ARIMGQNPQPHH

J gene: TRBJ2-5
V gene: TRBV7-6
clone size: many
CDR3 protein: ASSPRPVLETQY

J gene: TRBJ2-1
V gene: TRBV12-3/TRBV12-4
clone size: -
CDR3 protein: ASRLAPYGRAKEQF

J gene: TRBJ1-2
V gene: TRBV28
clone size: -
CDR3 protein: SRSTPGTLSVIYGST

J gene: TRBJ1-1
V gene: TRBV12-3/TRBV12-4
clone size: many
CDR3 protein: ASSSRSRQGLREAF

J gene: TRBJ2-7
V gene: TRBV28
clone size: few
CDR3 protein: SSTPTQLDYDPY

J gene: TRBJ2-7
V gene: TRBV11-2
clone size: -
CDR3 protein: ASSFGTNEQY

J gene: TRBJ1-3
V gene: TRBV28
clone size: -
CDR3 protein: DIRQNLSSGNTIY

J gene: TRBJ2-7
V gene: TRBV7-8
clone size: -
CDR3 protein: ASLWDTPGDDPY

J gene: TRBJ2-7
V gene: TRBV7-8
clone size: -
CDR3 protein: ALRWDTPGDDQY

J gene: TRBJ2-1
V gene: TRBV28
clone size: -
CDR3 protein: ASSFYLADTF

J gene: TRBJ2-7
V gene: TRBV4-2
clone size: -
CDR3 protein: ASSQEGDRGGYEQY

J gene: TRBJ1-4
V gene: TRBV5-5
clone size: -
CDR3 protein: ASSRFWYTNEKLF

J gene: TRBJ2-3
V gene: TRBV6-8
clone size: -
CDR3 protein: ASSYSALAGDSDPQS

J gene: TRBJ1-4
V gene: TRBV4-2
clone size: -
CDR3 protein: ASSQKESPGEKLF

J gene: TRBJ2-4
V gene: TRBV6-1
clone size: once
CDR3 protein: ASSLPAKNIQY

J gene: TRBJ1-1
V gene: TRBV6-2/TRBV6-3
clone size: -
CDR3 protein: ASRYRRDTEAF

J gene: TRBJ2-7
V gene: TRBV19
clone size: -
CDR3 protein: ARIIAGVAYEKY

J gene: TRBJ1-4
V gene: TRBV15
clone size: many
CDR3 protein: ATSPQGAPGEKLF

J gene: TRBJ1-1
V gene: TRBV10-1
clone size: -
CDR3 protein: ASSESGQPRRF

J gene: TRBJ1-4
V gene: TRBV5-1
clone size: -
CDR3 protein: ASSGYQGGGEKLF